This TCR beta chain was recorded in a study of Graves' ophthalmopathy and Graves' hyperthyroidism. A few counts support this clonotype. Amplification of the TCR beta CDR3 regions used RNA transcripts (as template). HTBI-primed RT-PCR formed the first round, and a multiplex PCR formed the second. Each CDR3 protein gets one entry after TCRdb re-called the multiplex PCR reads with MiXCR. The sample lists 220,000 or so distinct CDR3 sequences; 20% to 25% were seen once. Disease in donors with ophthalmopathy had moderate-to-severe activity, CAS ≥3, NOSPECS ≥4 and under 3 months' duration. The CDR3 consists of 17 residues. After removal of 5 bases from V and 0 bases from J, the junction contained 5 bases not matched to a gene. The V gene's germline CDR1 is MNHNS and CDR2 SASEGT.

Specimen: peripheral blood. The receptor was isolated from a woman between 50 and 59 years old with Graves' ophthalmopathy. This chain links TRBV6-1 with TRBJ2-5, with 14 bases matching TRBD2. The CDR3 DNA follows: TGTGCCAGCAGTAGGGGACTAGCGGGGGATTACCAAGAGACCCAGTACTTC. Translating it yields CASSRGLAGDYQETQYF.